This T cell receptor (beta chain) stems from a study of cytomegalovirus exposure and HLA in healthy donors. In the PCR, 60 Vbeta and 13 Jbeta primers were used. Clones were sequenced by immunoSEQ multiplex PCR, and TCRdb holds only the in-frame ones, with some missing. The table lists about 120,000 clones, roughly 80% of them singletons. Germline assignment: CDR1 SNHLY and CDR2 FYNNEI. The CDR3 is made up of 12 amino acids. V shed 8 bases and J shed 2 bases, with 9 bases lying between them. The chain combines TRBV2 with TRBJ1-2; D uncertain. This TCR derives from a woman in her twenties or thirties in good health and CMV-seropositive. Sequenced material: PBMCs. CDR3 bases: TGTGCCAGCCGCACACAAAACTATGGCTACACCTTC. Residues: CASRTQNYGYTF.